Detailed here is one T cell receptor (beta chain). V lost 5 bases, J lost 5 bases, and 4 bases stayed unmatched. CDR1 and CDR2 (germline): MRHNA, SNTAGT. The CDR3 spans 13 residues. In the original workflow: Estimation of nucleated cell counts was performed using reference gene primer amplification. Using immunoSEQ multiplex PCR, the repertoire was profiled, and TCRdb retains in-frame clones only, with some absent. That table is the source of V, J and clone size, and D and trimming were worked out from the DNA. The data contain tens of thousands of clones, around four fifths of them seen just once; the ten biggest clones take up roughly an eighth. The data were obtained in a study of blood T cell repertoires in COVID-19. Study as a whole: Collection of acute and convalescent COVID-19 samples took place in the United States, Italy and Spain. Nucleic acid was either cDNA or gDNA, and it came from T cells, B-cell-depleted T cells, or PBMCs.

The specimen was peripheral blood. This sequence joins TRBV6-4 and TRBJ2-3; 7 bases match TRBD1. This clonotype was sampled from a human donor in a cohort sampled during active COVID-19. CDR3 sequence reads: CASSQGGEDTQYF. The CDR3 DNA is TGTGCCAGCAGTCAAGGGGGCGAAGATACGCAGTATTTT.